This TCR beta chain emerged from a study of response to subunit inactivated influenza vaccine listed by TCRdb under 2018. Notes on the research overall: Deep quantitative T cell receptor repertoire profiling was used in the study to track responses to a trivalent subunit inactivated influenza vaccine. Results the study describes overall, beyond this receptor: It was suggested by the authors that each seasonal influenza vaccination may recruit only a limited number of new T cells.

The intended sense of this specimen's time point label: around 45 days after influenza vaccine administration. On this clonotype itself: The antigen it binds to is not known. Per-nucleotide qualities are absent, and no much larger clonotype sits a single base away.

The library came from RT-PCR. The listed sequencing device is Illumina HiSeq 2500. The public reads were reprocessed in TCRdb via fastp at Q25 and MiXCR, keeping in-frame beta chains. Every CDR3 protein is listed once, alongside the most common genes and DNA of its rows. The sample table lists about 480,000 distinct CDR3 sequences, roughly 13% of them with a count of one. The ten largest clones add up to 13% of the sample. The cysteine opens and the phenylalanine closes a CDR3 of 14 amino acids. Just the 42-base CDR3 DNA is kept, in frame starting at base 1. The trim is 9 bases for V and 2 bases for J, with a gap of 17 bases between the germline ends. CDR1 and CDR2 are read off the germline V gene (reference sequence) as MNHEY and SMNVEV.

In this chain, TRBV27 is recombined with TRBJ2-7, with the D gene call left open. This TCR came from a man between 45 and 60 years old who received an inactivated influenza vaccine. Donor details come from another sample of the same person, matched by shared clones. Specimen: PBMCs from blood, collected about 40 days after vaccination. The nucleotides are TGTGCCAGTAGCCGCGGTCCGAACACCTACGAGCAGTACTTC. It is translated as CASSRGPNTYEQYF.